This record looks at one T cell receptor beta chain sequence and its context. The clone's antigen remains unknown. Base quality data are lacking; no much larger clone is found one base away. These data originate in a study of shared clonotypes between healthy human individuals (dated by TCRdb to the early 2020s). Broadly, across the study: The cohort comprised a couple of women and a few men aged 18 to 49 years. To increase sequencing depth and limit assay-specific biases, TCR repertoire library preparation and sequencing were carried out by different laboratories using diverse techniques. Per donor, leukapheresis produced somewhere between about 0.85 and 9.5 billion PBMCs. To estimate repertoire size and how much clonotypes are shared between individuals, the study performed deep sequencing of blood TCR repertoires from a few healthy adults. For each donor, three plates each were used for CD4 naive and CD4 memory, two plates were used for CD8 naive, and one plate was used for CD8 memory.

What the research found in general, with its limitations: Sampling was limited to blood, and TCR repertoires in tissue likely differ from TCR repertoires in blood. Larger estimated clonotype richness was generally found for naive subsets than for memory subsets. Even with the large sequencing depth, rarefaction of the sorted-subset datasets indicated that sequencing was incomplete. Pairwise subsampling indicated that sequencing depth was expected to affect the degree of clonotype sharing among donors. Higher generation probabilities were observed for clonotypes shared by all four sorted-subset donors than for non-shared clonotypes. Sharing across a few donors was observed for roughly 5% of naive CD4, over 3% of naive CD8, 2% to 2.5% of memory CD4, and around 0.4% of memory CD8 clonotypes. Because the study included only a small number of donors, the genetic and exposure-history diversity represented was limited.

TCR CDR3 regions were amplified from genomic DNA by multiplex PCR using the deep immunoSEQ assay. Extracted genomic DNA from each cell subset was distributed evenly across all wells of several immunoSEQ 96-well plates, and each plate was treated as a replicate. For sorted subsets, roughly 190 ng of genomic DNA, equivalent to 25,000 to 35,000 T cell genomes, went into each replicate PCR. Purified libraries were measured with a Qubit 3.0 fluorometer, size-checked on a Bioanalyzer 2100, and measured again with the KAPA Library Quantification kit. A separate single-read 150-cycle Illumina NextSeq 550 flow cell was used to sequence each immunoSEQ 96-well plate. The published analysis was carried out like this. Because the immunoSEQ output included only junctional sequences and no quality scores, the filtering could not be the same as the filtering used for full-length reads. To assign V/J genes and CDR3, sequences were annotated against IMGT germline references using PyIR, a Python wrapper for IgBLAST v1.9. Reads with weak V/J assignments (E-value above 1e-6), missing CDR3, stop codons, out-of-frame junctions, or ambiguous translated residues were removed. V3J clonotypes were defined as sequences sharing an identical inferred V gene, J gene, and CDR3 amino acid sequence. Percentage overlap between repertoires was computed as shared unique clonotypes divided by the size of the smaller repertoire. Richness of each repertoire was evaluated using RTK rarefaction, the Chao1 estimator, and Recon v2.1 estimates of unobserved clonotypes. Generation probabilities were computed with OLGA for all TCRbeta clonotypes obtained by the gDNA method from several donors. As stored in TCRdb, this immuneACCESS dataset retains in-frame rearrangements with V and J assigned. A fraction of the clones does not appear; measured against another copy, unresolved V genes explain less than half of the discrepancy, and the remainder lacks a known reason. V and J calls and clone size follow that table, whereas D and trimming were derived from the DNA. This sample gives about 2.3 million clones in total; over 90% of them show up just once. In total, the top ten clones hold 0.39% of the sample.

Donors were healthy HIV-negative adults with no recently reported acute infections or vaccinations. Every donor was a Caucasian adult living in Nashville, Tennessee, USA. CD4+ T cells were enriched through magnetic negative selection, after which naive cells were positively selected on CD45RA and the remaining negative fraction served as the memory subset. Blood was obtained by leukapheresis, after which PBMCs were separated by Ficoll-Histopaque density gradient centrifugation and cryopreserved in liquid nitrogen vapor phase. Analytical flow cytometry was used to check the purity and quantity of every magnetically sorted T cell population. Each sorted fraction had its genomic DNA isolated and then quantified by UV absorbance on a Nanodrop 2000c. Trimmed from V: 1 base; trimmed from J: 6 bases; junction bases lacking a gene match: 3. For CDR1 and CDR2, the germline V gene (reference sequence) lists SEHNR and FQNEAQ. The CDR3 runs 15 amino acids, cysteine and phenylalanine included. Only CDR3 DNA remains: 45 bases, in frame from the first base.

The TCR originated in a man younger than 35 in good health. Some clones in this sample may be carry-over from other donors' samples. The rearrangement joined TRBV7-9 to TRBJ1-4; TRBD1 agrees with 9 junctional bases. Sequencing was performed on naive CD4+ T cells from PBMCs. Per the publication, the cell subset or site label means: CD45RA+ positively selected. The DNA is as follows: TGTGCCAGCAGCTTAGATGGGACAGGGTATGAAAAACTGTTTTTT. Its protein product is CASSLDGTGYEKLFF.